These 3 T cell receptor beta chains were sequenced from one sample in a study of T cell responses to AZD1222 COVID-19 vaccine. Sequenced by immunoSEQ multiplex PCR; TCRdb stores in-frame clones only, minus some. Counted here are approximately 97,000 clones, less than 90% occurring once; the ten biggest clones make up 15% to 20%. The specimen comprised peripheral blood, sampled on day 0 of AZD1222 vaccination. The receptors were gathered from an adult in good health.

V gene TRBV29-1 combines with J gene TRBJ1-5; 8 nucleotides line up with TRBD1. The V segment lost 5 bases and the J segment 2 bases; nucleotides outside the gene matches: 2. The CDR3 runs 13 residues. CDR1 is SQVTM, CDR2 ANQGSEA, per germline. Here the CDR3 reads CSVQGARNQPQHF. In DNA, the CDR3 is TGCAGCGTTCAGGGGGCCCGCAATCAGCCCCAGCATTTT.

The rearrangement links TRBV12-3 or TRBV12-4 to TRBJ1-6, with D possibly being TRBD1 (5 bases). The CDR3 extends over 13 amino acids. The germline V and J ends were trimmed by 5 bases and 4 bases, with 6 bases remaining between them. Here the CDR3 DNA reads TGTGCCAGCAGTGCAGGGTATAATTCACCCCTCCACTTT. It is translated as CASSAGYNSPLHF.

The rearrangement uses TRBV29-1 and TRBJ1-2; no clear D gene. The germline CDR1 and CDR2 sequences are SQVTM and ANQGSEA. This CDR3 has 12 residues. The V gene lost 4 bases and the J gene lost 0 bases, with 6 bases spanning the gap. CDR3 in amino acids: CSVGSTNYGYTF. The CDR3, as DNA: TGCAGCGTTGGAAGCACTAACTATGGCTACACCTTC.